The sequence of this TCR beta chain was determined in a study of metastatic and nonmetastatic thyroid tumors (TCRdb year 2020). Looking at the study overall: Repertoires were compared across peripheral blood and tumor or nodule tissue samples from malignant and benign thyroid patients.

No treatment had been received by any patient before thyroid surgery. Using T-cell receptor beta sequencing, the researchers looked back retrospectively at clinical samples from patients, gathered between about 2011 and 2019. What the authors observed across the whole study: In both blood and tumor samples, malignant tumors were reported to have significantly higher TCR beta diversity than benign nodules.

The library came from PCR. Reads for this sample came from an Illumina HiSeq 4000. High-throughput sequencing was used to profile the TCR beta-chain CDR3 region of every patient. Regarding the original processing steps: A classifier to discriminate distant-metastatic papillary thyroid cancer patients was built from CDR3 differences across clinicopathological groups. To measure repertoire diversity the researchers used the Shannon index, while the Morisita-Horn index served to gauge how similar the tumor and blood repertoires were. TCRdb reprocessing: public reads trimmed at Q25 with fastp, clones called with MiXCR, in-frame beta chains kept. The V and J calls were determined by TCRdb, not by the authors. The sample yields 84,000 or so clones; 8% to 9.5% were counted once. The ten most abundant clones make up 8% to 10% of the sample. The CDR3, cysteine through phenylalanine, is 15 amino acids long. Only the CDR3 region is kept as DNA, spanning 45 bases read in frame from base 1. For this chain, trimming is 4 bases at the V end and 2 bases at the J end, and the number of junction bases without a gene match is 2. The germline V gene gives CDR1 as MGHRA and CDR2 as YSYEKL.

In this sample, this clone turned up many times. The clone's antigen remains unknown. Within one base of it there is no much larger clone, and no base qualities were kept. The sample consisted of blood. The rearranged chain carries TRBV4-1 and TRBJ2-2; 9 central nucleotides agree with TRBD2. The sequence was collected from a female donor with papillary thyroid cancer or a benign thyroid nodule (not recorded which). Some clones in this sample may be carry-over from other donors' samples. The nucleotides read TGCGCCAGCAGCCGACTAGCGGAAAACACCGGGGAGCTGTTTTTT. Translated, this gives CASSRLAENTGELFF.